These 9 T cell receptor beta chains were all obtained from the same sample, sequenced in a study of shared clonotypes between healthy human individuals. Repertoires were generated with immunoSEQ multiplex PCR, while TCRdb's copy carries only in-frame clones and drops some. The sample records over a million clones, 98% being singletons. The sample was naive CD4+ T cells sorted from blood. Documented subset: CD45RA+ positively selected. The receptors here all came from a man aged 25-45 years in good health.

V gene TRBV18 combines with J gene TRBJ2-7; D is ambiguous. V was shortened by 8 bases and J by 2 bases, with 10 bases between the two germline ends. This CDR3 comprises 12 residues. CDR1 KGHSH and CDR2 LQKENI come from the germline V gene. CDR3 nucleotides: TGTGCCAGCCGAAGTGAAACCTACGAGCAGTACTTC. It specifies CASRSETYEQYF.

For this clone: At the DNA level, this CDR3 is encoded by other sequences in the same sample as well. V is TRBV5-1 and J is TRBJ1-1; perhaps TRBD1 as D (6 bases). The CDR3 is made up of 15 amino acids. V was pared by 2 bases and J by 1 base, with 12 bases between. Germline CDR1 SGHRS, CDR2 YFSETQ. CDR3 DNA: TGCGCCAGCAGCTTAATCGGACAGACGAACACTGAAGCTTTCTTT. Translation gives CASSLIGQTNTEAFF.

The V and J genes are TRBV28 and TRBJ2-7; 8 bases agree with TRBD2. The CDR3 consists of 13 residues. Germline V gives CDR1 MDHEN, CDR2 SYDVKM. The V and J ends lost 10 bases and 0 bases, in that order; junction bases with no gene match: 5. CDR3 sequence: CAIGGASSYEQYF. In DNA form, the CDR3 reads TGTGCCATCGGGGGGGCTAGCTCCTACGAGCAGTACTTC.

The rearrangement links TRBV7-2 to TRBJ1-1; 7 bases fit TRBD1. V dropped 5 bases and J dropped 10; count of bases not matched to a gene: 16. Germline CDR1 reads SGHTA; CDR2 reads FQGNSA. CDR3 length: 15 amino acids. CDR3 DNA sequence: TGTGCCAGCAGCCCCCGGTCGAGGGGGCTAGGTGGAGCTTTCTTT. It yields the protein CASSPRSRGLGGAFF.

The V gene is TRBV9, the J gene TRBJ2-1, with 12 bases aligning to TRBD2. Germline trimming cut 2 bases from V and 9 bases from J; bases unmatched to any gene: 12. The length of the CDR3 is 17 residues. Germline CDR1 is SGDLS and CDR2 is YYNGEE. CDR3 in DNA: TGTGCCAGCAGCGTGAGGACTAGCGGGATAATTGACGGTGAGCAGTTCTTC. It yields the protein CASSVRTSGIIDGEQFF.

The chain has TRBV18 and TRBJ2-7; TRBD2 matches 9 bases. From germline, CDR1 is KGHSH and CDR2 LQKENI. The CDR3 runs to 13 residues. Trimming removed 6 bases from V and 3 bases from J; junction bases left unmatched: 3. The CDR3 DNA reads TGTGCCAGCTCCCTGACTAGCGGCTACGAGCAGTACTTC. This encodes CASSLTSGYEQYF.

This chain uses TRBV4-1 with TRBJ2-7; D might be TRBD1 (5 bases). The CDR3 length is 16 residues. Germline V CDR1 and CDR2: MGHRA, YSYEKL. The ends were cut back, 3 bases at V and 5 bases at J, with 20 bases in the middle. CDR3 residues: CASSHIGQGDGHEQYF. The CDR3 nucleotides read TGCGCCAGCAGCCATATCGGGCAGGGCGACGGGCACGAGCAGTACTTC.

This clone was counted a single time. The chain employs TRBV28 and TRBJ1-1; no clear D. V lost 6 bases to trimming and J lost 11 bases, with 13 bases between them. Per germline, CDR1 MDHEN and CDR2 SYDVKM. The CDR3 loop spans 11 amino acids. The CDR3 reads CASSQDPVAFF. The DNA of the CDR3 is TGTGCCAGCAGCCAAGACCCCGTGGCTTTCTTT.

The rearrangement uses TRBV7-2 and TRBJ2-1, with 9 positions matching TRBD1. The junction had 6 bases not matched to a gene; V was cut back by 5 bases and J by 4 bases. The CDR3 extends over 15 amino acids. Germline V gene sequence: CDR1 SGHTA, CDR2 FQGNSA. The DNA of the CDR3 is TGTGCCAGCAGCGTGGGACAGGGAGGTTACAATGAGCAGTTCTTC. Amino acid sequence: CASSVGQGGYNEQFF.